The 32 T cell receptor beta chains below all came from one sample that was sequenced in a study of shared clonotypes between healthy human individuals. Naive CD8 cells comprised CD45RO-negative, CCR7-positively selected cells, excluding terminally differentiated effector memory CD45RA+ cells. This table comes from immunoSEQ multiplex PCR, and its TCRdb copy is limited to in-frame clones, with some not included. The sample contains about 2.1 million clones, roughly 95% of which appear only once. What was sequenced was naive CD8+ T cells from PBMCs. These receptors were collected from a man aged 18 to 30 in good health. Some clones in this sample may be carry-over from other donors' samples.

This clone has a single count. The CDR3 DNA reads TGTGCCAGCAGACTAGCGGGCCCCTACAATGAGCAGTTCTTC. It yields the protein CASRLAGPYNEQFF. V usage is TRBV6-5 and J usage is TRBJ2-1; 9 bases line up with TRBD2. Germline values: CDR1 MNHEY, CDR2 SVGAGI. After removal of 6 bases from V and 2 bases from J, the junction contained 2 bases not matched to a gene. The CDR3 contains 14 residues.

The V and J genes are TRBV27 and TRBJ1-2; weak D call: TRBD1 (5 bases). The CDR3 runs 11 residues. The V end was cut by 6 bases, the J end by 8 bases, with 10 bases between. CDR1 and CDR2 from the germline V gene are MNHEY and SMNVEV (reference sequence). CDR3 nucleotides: TGTGCCAGCAGGGGGGAGTGGGGCTACACCTTC. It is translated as CASRGEWGYTF.

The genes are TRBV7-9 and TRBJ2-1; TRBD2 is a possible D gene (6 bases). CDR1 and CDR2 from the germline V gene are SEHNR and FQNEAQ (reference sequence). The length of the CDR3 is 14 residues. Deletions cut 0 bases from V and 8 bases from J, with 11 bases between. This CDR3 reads CASSLAIPGDEQFF. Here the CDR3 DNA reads TGTGCCAGCAGCTTAGCGATTCCGGGGGATGAGCAGTTCTTC.

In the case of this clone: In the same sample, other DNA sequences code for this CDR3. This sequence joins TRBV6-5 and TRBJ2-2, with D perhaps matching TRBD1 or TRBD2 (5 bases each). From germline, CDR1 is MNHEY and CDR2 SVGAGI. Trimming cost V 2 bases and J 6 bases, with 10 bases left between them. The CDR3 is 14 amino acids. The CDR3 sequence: CASSYARGAGELFF. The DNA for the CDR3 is TGTGCCAGCAGTTACGCGAGGGGAGCCGGGGAGCTGTTTTTT.

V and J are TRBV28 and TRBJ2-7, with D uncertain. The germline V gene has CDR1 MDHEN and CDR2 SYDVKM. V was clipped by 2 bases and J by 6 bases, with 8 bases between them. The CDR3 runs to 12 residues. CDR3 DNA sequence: TGTGCCAGCAGTTTAGTAAACGCCGAGCAGTACTTC. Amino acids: CASSLVNAEQYF.

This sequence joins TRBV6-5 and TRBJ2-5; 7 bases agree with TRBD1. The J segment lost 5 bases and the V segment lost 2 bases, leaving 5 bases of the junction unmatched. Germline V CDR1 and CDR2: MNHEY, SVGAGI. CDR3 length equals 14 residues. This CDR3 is CASSYLDRAETQYF. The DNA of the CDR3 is TGTGCCAGCAGTTACCTCGACAGGGCGGAGACCCAGTACTTC.

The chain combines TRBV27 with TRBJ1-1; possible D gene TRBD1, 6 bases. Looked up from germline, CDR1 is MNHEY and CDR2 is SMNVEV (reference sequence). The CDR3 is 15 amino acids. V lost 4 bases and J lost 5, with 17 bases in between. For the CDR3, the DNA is TGTGCCAGCAGTTCCCTACAGGGACCCAGGACTGAAGCTTTCTTT. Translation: CASSSLQGPRTEAFF.

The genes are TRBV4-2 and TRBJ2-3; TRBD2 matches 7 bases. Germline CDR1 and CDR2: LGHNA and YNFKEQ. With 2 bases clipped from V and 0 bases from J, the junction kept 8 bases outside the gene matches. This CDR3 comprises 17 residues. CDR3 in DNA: TGTGCCAGCAGCCAATTAGTCGCTAGCGGAAGCACAGATACGCAGTATTTT. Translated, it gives CASSQLVASGSTDTQYF.

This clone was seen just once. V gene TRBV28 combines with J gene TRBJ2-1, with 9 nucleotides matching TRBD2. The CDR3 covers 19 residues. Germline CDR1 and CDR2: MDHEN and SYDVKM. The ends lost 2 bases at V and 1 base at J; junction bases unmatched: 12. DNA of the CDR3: TGTGCCAGCAGTTTACTGCTAGCGGGATCGGGGACGTCCTACAATGAGCAGTTCTTC. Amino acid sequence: CASSLLLAGSGTSYNEQFF.

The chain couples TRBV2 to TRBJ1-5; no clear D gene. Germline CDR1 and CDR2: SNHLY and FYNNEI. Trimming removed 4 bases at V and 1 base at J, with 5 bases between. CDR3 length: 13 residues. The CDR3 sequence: CASSVNSNQPQHF. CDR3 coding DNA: TGTGCCAGCAGTGTTAACAGCAATCAGCCCCAGCATTTT.

The CDR3 reads CASASPGGFSYNEQFF. DNA of the CDR3: TGTGCCAGCGCGAGTCCAGGGGGCTTCTCCTACAATGAGCAGTTCTTC. The chain has TRBV2 and TRBJ2-1; TRBD1 matches 8 bases. The germline V gene encodes CDR1 SNHLY and CDR2 FYNNEI. V gave up 8 bases and J gave up 0 bases; unmatched junction bases: 9. The CDR3 has 16 residues.

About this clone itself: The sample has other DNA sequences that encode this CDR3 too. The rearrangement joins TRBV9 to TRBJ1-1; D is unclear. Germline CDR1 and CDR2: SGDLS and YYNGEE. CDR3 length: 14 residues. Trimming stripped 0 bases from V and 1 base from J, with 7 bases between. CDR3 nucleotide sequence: TGTGCCAGCAGCGTAGGTGGCAAGAACACTGAAGCTTTCTTT. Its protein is CASSVGGKNTEAFF.

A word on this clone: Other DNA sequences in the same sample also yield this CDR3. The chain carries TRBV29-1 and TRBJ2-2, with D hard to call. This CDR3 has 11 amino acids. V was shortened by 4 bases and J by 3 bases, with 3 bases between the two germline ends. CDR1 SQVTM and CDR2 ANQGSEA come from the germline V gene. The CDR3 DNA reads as TGCAGCGTTGTCGACACCGGGGAGCTGTTTTTT. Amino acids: CSVVDTGELFF.

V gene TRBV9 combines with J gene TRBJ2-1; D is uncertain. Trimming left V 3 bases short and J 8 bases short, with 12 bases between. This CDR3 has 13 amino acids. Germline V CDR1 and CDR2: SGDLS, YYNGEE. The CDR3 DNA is TGTGCCAGCAGCGAGAGACGCGATGATGAGCAGTTCTTC. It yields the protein CASSERRDDEQFF.

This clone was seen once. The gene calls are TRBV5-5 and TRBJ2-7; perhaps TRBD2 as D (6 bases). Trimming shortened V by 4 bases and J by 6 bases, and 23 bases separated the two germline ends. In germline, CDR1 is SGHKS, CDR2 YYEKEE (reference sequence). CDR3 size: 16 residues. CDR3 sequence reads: CASSPRMSGSLVEQYF. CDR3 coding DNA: TGTGCCAGCAGCCCCCGTATGAGCGGGTCCTTAGTCGAGCAGTACTTC.

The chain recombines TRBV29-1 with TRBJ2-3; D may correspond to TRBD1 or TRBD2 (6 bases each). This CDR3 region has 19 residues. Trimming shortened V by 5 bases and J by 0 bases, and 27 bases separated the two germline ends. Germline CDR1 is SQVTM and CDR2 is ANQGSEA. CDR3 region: CSVTPTRPKRGVSTDTQYF. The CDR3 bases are TGCAGCGTTACGCCGACGAGGCCGAAAAGGGGGGTGAGCACAGATACGCAGTATTTT.

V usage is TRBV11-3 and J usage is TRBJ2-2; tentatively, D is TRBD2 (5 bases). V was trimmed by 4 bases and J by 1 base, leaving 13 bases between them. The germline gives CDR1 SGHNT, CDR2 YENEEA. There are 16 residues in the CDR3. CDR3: CASSSKVSGNTGELFF. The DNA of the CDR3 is TGTGCCAGCAGCTCTAAAGTGAGCGGGAACACCGGGGAGCTGTTTTTT.

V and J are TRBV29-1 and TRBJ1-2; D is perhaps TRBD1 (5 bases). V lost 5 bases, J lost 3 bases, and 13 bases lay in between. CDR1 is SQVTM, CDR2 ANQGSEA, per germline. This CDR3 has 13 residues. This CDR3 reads CSVTGTPYYGYTF. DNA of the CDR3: TGCAGCGTTACCGGGACGCCCTACTATGGCTACACCTTC.

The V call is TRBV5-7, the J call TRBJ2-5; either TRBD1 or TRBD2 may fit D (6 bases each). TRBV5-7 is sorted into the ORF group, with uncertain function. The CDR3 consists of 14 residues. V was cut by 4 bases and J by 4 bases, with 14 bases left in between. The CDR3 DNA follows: TGTGCCAGCAGCGTGAGGGGGGTTCGAGAGACCCAGTACTTC. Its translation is CASSVRGVRETQYF.

CDR3 loop: CASSLAREVVRNTEAFF. The CDR3 bases are TGTGCCAGCAGTCTGGCCAGGGAGGTGGTACGGAACACTGAAGCTTTCTTT. The chain recombines TRBV28 with TRBJ1-1; the D gene is possibly TRBD1 (5 bases). With 5 bases removed from V and 1 base from J, the gap between germline ends came to 20 bases. The CDR3 loop spans 17 amino acids. Per the germline V gene, CDR1 is MDHEN and CDR2 is SYDVKM.

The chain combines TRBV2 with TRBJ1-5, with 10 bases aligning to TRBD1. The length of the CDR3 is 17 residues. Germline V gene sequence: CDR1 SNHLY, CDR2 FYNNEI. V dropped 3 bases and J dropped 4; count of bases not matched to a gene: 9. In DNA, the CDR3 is TGTGCCAGCAGTGACCCTCTTGGGACAGGGGAGAATCAGCCCCAGCATTTT. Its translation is CASSDPLGTGENQPQHF.

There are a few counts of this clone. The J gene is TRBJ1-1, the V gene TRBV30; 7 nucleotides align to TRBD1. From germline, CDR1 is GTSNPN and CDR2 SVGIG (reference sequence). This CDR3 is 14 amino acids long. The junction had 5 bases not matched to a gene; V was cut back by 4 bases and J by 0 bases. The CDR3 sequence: CAWTGGTLNTEAFF. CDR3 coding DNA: TGTGCCTGGACAGGGGGTACATTGAACACTGAAGCTTTCTTT.

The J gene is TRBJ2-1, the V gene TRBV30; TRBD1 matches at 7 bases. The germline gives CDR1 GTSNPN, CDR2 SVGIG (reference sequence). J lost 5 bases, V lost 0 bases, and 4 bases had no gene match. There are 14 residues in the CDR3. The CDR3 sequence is CAWSVRTGNNEQFF. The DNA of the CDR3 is TGTGCCTGGAGTGTAAGGACAGGAAACAATGAGCAGTTCTTC.

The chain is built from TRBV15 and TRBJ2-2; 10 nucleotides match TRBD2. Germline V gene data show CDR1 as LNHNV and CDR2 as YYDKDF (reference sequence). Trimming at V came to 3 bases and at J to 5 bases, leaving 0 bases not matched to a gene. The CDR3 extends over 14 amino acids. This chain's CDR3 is CATSRTSGTGELFF. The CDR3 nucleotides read TGTGCCACCAGCAGGACTAGCGGGACCGGGGAGCTGTTTTTT.

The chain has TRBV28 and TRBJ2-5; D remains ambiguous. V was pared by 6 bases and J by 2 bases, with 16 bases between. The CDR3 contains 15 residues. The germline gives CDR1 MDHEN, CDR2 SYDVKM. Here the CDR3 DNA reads TGTGCCAGCAGAGTCAGCCCCTACCAACAAGAGACCCAGTACTTC. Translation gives CASRVSPYQQETQYF.

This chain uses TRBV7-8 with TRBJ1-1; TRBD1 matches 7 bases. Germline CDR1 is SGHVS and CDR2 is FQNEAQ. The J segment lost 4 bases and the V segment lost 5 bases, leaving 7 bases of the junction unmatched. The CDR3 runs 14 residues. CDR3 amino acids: CASSARQGSTEAFF. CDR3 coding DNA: TGTGCCAGCAGCGCGCGACAGGGCAGCACTGAAGCTTTCTTT.

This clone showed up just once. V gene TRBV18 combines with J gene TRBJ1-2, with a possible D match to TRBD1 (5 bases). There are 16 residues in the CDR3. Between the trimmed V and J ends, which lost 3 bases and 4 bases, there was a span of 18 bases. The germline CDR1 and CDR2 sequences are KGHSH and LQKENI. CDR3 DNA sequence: TGTGCCAGCTCACCGTCCACAAACCAGGGACTCTATGGCTACACCTTC. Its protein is CASSPSTNQGLYGYTF. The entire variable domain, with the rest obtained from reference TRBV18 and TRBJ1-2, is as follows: NAGVMQNPRHLVRRRGQEARLRCSPMKGHSHVYWYRQLPEEGLKFMVYLQKENIIDESGMPKERFSAEFPKEGPSILRIQQVVRGDSAAYFCASSPSTNQGLYGYTFGSGTRLTVV.

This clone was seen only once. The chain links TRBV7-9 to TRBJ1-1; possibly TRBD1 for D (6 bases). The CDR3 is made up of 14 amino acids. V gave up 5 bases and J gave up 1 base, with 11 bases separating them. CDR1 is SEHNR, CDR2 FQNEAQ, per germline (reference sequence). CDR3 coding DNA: TGTGCCAGCAGCCAAACAGGGTCGAACACTGAAGCTTTCTTT. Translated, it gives CASSQTGSNTEAFF.

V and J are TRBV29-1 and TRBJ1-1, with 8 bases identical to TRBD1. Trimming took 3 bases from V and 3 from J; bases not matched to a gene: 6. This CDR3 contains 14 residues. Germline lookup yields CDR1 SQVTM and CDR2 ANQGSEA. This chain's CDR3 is CSVDTGQVDTEAFF. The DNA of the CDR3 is TGCAGCGTTGACACGGGACAGGTTGACACTGAAGCTTTCTTT.

Written as DNA, the CDR3 is TGTGCCAGCAGCCCATCGCAGGAACCAGGCACAGATACGCAGTATTTT. Its protein is CASSPSQEPGTDTQYF. The chain joins TRBV13 to TRBJ2-3; no clear D gene. Trimming left V 5 bases short and J 1 base short, with 16 bases between. CDR1 is PRHDT, CDR2 FYEKMQ, per germline (reference sequence). CDR3 length: 16 amino acids.

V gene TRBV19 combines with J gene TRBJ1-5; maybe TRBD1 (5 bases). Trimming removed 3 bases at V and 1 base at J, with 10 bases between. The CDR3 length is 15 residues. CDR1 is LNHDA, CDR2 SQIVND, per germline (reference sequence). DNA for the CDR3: TGTGCCAGTAGTATTATGTGGGGGAGCAATCAGCCCCAGCATTTT. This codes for CASSIMWGSNQPQHF. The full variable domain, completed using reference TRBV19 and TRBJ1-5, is DGGITQSPKYLFRKEGQNVTLSCEQNLNHDAMYWYRQDPGQGLRLIYYSQIVNDFQKGDIAEGYSVSREKKESFPLTVTSAQKNPTAFYLCASSIMWGSNQPQHFGDGTRLSIL.

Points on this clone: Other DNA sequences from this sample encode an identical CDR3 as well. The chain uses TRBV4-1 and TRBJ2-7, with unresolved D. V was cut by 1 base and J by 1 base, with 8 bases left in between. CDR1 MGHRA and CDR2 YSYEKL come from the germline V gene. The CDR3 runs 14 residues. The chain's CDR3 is CASSQVSGSYEQYF. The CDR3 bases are TGCGCCAGCAGCCAAGTCAGTGGGTCCTACGAGCAGTACTTC.